The source of this T cell receptor (beta chain) is a study of blood T cell repertoires in COVID-19. About the research overall: Samples of COVID-19 (acute and convalescent) were obtained from the United States, Italy and Spain. Sources were T cells, B-cell-depleted T cells, or PBMCs; the material itself was cDNA or gDNA.

In the study's own analysis: Amplifying reference gene primers gave estimates of nucleated cell counts. Only in-frame clones appear in the TCRdb table, and some are missing; sequencing was by immunoSEQ multiplex PCR. The DNA was the basis for D and trimming; V, J and clone size are from that table. The repertoire holds about 260,000 clones, 91% seen once, with 2% to 3% in the top ten. Seattle participants joined during active infection and were tracked over time. The sequencing sample was made of peripheral blood. The source of this sequence is a person aged 18 to 35 with COVID-19, enrolled during active disease.

CDR3 nucleotide sequence: TGTGCCAGTAGTATAGTTCTTTCCGGCTACGAGCAGTACTTC. Translated: CASSIVLSGYEQYF. The chain couples TRBV19 to TRBJ2-7; D uncertain. The CDR3 contains 14 residues. Trimming left V 1 base short and J 3 bases short, with 10 bases between. Germline V lookup: CDR1 LNHDA, CDR2 SQIVND (reference sequence).